The entry below gives a single T cell receptor (beta chain) sequence along with its context. This specimen comes from a study of blood T cell repertoires in COVID-19. As for the study in general: Spain, Italy and the United States supplied samples that represented acute and convalescent COVID-19. PBMCs, B-cell-depleted T cells, or T cells provided the cDNA or gDNA that made up the material.

In the study's own analysis: Scientists estimated how many nucleated cells there were by amplifying reference gene primers. The table came from immunoSEQ multiplex PCR; TCRdb's copy has only in-frame clones and leaves some out. The DNA gave D and trimming, while V, J and clone size come from that table. The table includes about 220,000 clones, 82% detected once. Seattle's enrolled individuals joined amid active infection and were then monitored longitudinally. The V gene end was trimmed by 3 bases and the J gene end by 6 bases; junction bases not matched to a gene: 5. Germline V gene data show CDR1 as MDHEN and CDR2 as SYDVKM. The CDR3 length is 15 residues.

J is TRBJ1-6 and V is TRBV28; 7 positions match TRBD1. The sample comprised peripheral blood. This receptor was taken from a woman aged 65 to 85 with COVID-19, enrolled during active disease. The CDR3 DNA follows: TGTGCCAGCAGTTTCTCCGGGACAGCTAATTCACCCCTCCACTTT. It codes for CASSFSGTANSPLHF.